This is a list of T cell receptor beta chains from one sample in a study of T cell clonotyping in hematopoietic cell transplantation. Profiling relied on immunoSEQ multiplex PCR, and the TCRdb table lists in-frame clones only, not all of them. This table holds tens of thousands of clones, 88% found once. The sequenced sample consisted of peripheral blood mononuclear cells. These TCRs come from a woman aged 40 to 49 in good health. Some clones in this sample may be carry-over from other donors' samples. Both conserved end residues are part of each CDR3. The D gene is left open where the match is weak. The size entry is marked missing in some rows and otherwise reads once, few, many or a size class.

size	J	D	V	DNA	CDR3
-	TRBJ1-5	TRBD1	TRBV27	TGTGCCAGCAGATCCCCCGGGACAGGGGGCGAGATAGGCAATCAGCCCCAGCATTTT	CASRSPGTGGEIGNQPQHF
-	TRBJ2-7	-	TRBV10-1	TGCGCCAGCAGTGAAGGCCAAAGGGACCCTTACGAGCAGTACTTC	CASSEGQRDPYEQYF
once	TRBJ2-7	TRBD1	TRBV6-5	TGTGCCAGCAGTCCCGGACAGGGGGCTTACGAGCAGTACTTC	CASSPGQGAYEQYF
-	TRBJ1-1	-	TRBV28	TGTGCCAGCAGTTTGGTGAACACTGAAGCTTTCTTT	CASSLVNTEAFF
-	TRBJ2-7	-	TRBV27	TGTGCCAGCAGTTTTTACGGATCCTACGAGCAGTACTTC	CASSFYGSYEQYF
-	TRBJ1-5	-	TRBV7-6	TGTGCCAGCAGCCCCGAGTGGGGGAATCAGCCCCAGCATTTT	CASSPEWGNQPQHF
-	TRBJ2-3	TRBD2	TRBV7-3	TGTGCCAGCAAGGGACTAGCGCACACAGATACGCAGTATTTT	CASKGLAHTDTQYF
-	TRBJ2-5	TRBD2	TRBV28	TGTGCCAGCAGTTTCACTAGCGTGGAGACCCAGTACTTC	CASSFTSVETQYF
-	TRBJ2-1	-	TRBV4-2	TGTGCCAGCAGCCAAAGGCGTGAGCAGTTCTTC	CASSQRREQFF
-	TRBJ2-7	-	TRBV27	TGTGCCAGCAGTTTCCGTGGGCGGGGAGCGGGCCTGAACGAGCAGTACTTC	CASSFRGRGAGLNEQYF
-	TRBJ1-4	-	TRBV5-8	TGTGCCAGCAGCCCTTTGAGGACCCTGTTTTTT	CASSPLRTLFF
-	TRBJ2-5	-	TRBV25-1	TGTGCCAGCAGTGACTTCCGTGACAGGTTATACTTC	CASSDFRDRLYF
-	TRBJ1-2	-	TRBV30	TGTGCCTGGAGTGTACGGGAGGGTCCACGGTATGGCTACACCTTC	CAWSVREGPRYGYTF
-	TRBJ1-2	-	TRBV7-2	TGTGCCAGCAGCTCACCGACAGCTAACTATGGCTACACCTTC	CASSSPTANYGYTF
-	TRBJ2-7	-	TRBV28	TGTGCCAGCAGATTATCCCGACCCGCCGCCTACGAGCAGTACTTC	CASRLSRPAAYEQYF
-	TRBJ1-5	-	TRBV7-8	TGTGCCAGCAGCTTAGCAGGGAGCAATCAGCCCCAGCATTTT	CASSLAGSNQPQHF
-	TRBJ2-2	-	TRBV4-3	TGCGCCAGCAGTTTAGGGACCGGGGAGCTGTTTTTT	CASSLGTGELFF
-	TRBJ1-2	-	TRBV9	TGTGCCAGCAGCGTAGGTCCTCCCGGGGGGGACTATGGCTACACCTTC	CASSVGPPGGDYGYTF
-	TRBJ1-3	-	TRBV7-2	TGTGCCAGCAGCGCGAGGTGGGGGGCAACAGGAAACACCATATATTTT	CASSARWGATGNTIYF
-	TRBJ1-4	-	TRBV5-1	TGCGCCAGCAGCTTCGGCAGTGACGATGAAAAACTGTTTTTT	CASSFGSDDEKLFF
-	TRBJ2-3	TRBD2	TRBV4-2	TGTGCCAGCAGCCTGGGACTAGGGATCACAGATACGCAGTATTTT	CASSLGLGITDTQYF
-	TRBJ1-1	-	TRBV7-3	TGTGCCAGCAGCTCGTCAGGGATAGGCACTGAAGCTTTCTTT	CASSSSGIGTEAFF
-	TRBJ2-6	-	TRBV19	TGTGCCAGTAGTATTCCGAGACAGGCGAACTCTGGGGCCAACGTCCTGACTTTC	CASSIPRQANSGANVLTF
-	TRBJ1-1	-	TRBV28	TGTGCCAGCTGCAGGGCCTACACTGAAGCTTTCTTT	CASCRAYTEAFF
-	TRBJ2-5	TRBD2	TRBV5-6	TGTGCCAGCAGCTTGTCAACTAGCGGACAAGAGACCCAGTACTTC	CASSLSTSGQETQYF
-	TRBJ2-2	-	TRBV28	TGTGCCAGCACTCGGGGGGCGCGAACCGGGGAGCTGTTTTTT	CASTRGARTGELFF
-	TRBJ2-7	TRBD2	TRBV2	TGTGCCAGCAGTGAGGCGGGAGGGCCTTACGAGCAGTACTTC	CASSEAGGPYEQYF
-	TRBJ2-5	-	TRBV4-2	TGTGCCAGCAGCCGGGCAAAAGGGGAGACCCAGTACTTC	CASSRAKGETQYF
-	TRBJ2-7	-	TRBV7-2	TGTGCCAGCAGCTTACAAGGCAGGGAGTACGAGCAGTACTTC	CASSLQGREYEQYF
-	TRBJ2-3	-	TRBV27	TGTGCCAGCCAGCGGGGCACAGATACGCAGTATTTT	CASQRGTDTQYF
-	TRBJ2-7	-	TRBV9	TGTGCCAGCAGCGAGGACGGGAACTCCTACGAGCAGTACTTC	CASSEDGNSYEQYF
once	TRBJ1-2	-	TRBV30	TGTGCCTGGAGTGTGAAGGGAGCGGGGGGTGGCTACACCTTC	CAWSVKGAGGGYTF
-	TRBJ2-7	-	TRBV19	TGTGCCAGTTCTACAGATGGGGCGGCCTACGAGCAGTACTTC	CASSTDGAAYEQYF
once	TRBJ2-7	TRBD2	TRBV28	TGTGCCAGCAAGTTAGCGGGAGAAAGTGAGCAGTACTTC	CASKLAGESEQYF
-	TRBJ2-2	-	TRBV10-3	TGTGCATCCCGGGACAACACCGGGGAGCTGTTTTTT	CASRDNTGELFF
-	TRBJ1-1	-	TRBV5-4	TGTGCCAGCAGCTTGGACGGGGCCACTGAAGCTTTCTTT	CASSLDGATEAFF
-	TRBJ2-3	TRBD2	TRBV15	TGTGCCACCAGCAGAGTAGCGGGAGGGCCCGCAGATACGCAGTATTTT	CATSRVAGGPADTQYF
-	TRBJ1-2	-	TRBV7-3	TGTGCCAGCAGCTTAAGCCAGGACGGCGGCTACACCTTC	CASSLSQDGGYTF
-	TRBJ1-2	-	TRBV7-2	TGTGCCAGCAGCTTTATCGGGAACTATGGCTACACCTTC	CASSFIGNYGYTF
-	TRBJ2-7	-	TRBV7-2	TGTGCCAGCAGCCGATCCCCCTCTGGAGAAGGGCAGTACTTC	CASSRSPSGEGQYF
-	TRBJ2-5	TRBD1	TRBV28	TGTGCCAGCAGTTCCCGGGACAGCCAAGAGACCCAGTACTTC	CASSSRDSQETQYF
-	TRBJ2-2	-	TRBV29-1	TGCAGCGGCGGGACAGCCACCGGGGAGCTGTTTTTT	CSGGTATGELFF
-	TRBJ2-7	TRBD1	TRBV2	TGTGCCAGCAGTCCGACAGGGAGCTCCTACGAGCAGTACTTC	CASSPTGSSYEQYF
-	TRBJ1-5	-	TRBV7-2	TGTGCCAGCAGCTTAGCCGGGACACAGCCCCAGCATTTT	CASSLAGTQPQHF
-	TRBJ2-2	-	TRBV7-6	TGTGCCAGCAGCGCCGGACATTTCACCGGGGAGCTGTTTTTT	CASSAGHFTGELFF
-	TRBJ2-2	-	TRBV29-1	TGCAGCGTTTCATTTAGGGAATCCGGGGAGCTGTTTTTT	CSVSFRESGELFF